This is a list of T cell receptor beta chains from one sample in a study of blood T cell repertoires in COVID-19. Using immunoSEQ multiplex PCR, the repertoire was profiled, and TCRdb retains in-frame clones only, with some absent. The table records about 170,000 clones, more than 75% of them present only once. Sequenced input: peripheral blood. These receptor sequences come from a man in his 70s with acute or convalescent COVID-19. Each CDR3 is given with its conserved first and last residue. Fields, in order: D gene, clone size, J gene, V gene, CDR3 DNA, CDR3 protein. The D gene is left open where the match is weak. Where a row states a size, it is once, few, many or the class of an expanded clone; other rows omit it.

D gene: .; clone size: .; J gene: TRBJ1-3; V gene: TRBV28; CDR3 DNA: TGTGCCAGCAGTAAAATGTACAGGGACTCTGGAAACACCATATATTTT; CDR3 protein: CASSKMYRDSGNTIYF
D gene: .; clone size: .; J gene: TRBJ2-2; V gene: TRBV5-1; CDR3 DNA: TGCGCCAGCAGCTGGTCCAGGCGAATGAACACCGGGGAGCTGTTTTTT; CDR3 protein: CASSWSRRMNTGELFF
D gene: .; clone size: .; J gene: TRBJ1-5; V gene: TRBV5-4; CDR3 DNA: TGTGCCAGCAGCCCAGGGGTCAATCAGCCCCAGCATTTT; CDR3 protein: CASSPGVNQPQHF
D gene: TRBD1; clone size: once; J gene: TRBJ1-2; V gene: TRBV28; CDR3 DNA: TGTGCCAGCAGTCGGGACAGATGGTATGGCTACACCTTC; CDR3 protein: CASSRDRWYGYTF
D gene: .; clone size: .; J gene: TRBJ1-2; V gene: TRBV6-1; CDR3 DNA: TGTGCCAGCAGTGAAGCGGGTGCAGAATCCGGGTATGGCTACACCTTC; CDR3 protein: CASSEAGAESGYGYTF
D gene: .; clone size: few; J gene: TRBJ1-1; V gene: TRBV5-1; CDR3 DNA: TGCGCCAGCAGCCCGGGGACATTGGGAGCTTTCTTT; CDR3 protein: CASSPGTLGAFF
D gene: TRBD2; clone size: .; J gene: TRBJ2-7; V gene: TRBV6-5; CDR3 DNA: TGTGCCAGCAAAGGGAGGGTGAGCTCCTACGAGCAGTACTTC; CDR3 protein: CASKGRVSSYEQYF
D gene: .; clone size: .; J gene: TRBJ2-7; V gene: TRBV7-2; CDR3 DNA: TGTGCCAGCAGCTTTCCGGAGGGGACAGAAGCCTACGAGCAGTACTTC; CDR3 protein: CASSFPEGTEAYEQYF
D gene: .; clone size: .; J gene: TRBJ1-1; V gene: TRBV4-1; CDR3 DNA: TGCGCCAGCAGCCGCGGGCCCCAACTCAATGAAGCTTTCTTT; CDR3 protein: CASSRGPQLNEAFF
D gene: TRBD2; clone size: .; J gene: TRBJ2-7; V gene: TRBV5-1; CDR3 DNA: TGCGCCAGCAGCTTGGCTCAGCGGGGAGAGCAGTACTTC; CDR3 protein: CASSLAQRGEQYF
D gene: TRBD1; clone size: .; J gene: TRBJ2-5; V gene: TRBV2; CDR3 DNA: TGTGCCAGCCTTGGGGACAGACAAGAGACCCAGTACTTC; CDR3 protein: CASLGDRQETQYF
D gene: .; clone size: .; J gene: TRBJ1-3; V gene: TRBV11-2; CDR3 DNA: TGTGCCAGCAGCCCGGCAGGGTCCGGAAACACCATATATTTT; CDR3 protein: CASSPAGSGNTIYF
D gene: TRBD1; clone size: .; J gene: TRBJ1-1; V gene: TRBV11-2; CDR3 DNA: TGTGCCAGCAGCTTATTAATCCCAGGGGGGAGAGGCACTGAAGCTTTCTTT; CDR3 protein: CASSLLIPGGRGTEAFF
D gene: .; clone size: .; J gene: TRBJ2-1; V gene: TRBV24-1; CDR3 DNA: TGTGCCACCAGTGATTCCAGGGGTGAGGGTACTGAGCAGTTCTTC; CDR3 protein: CATSDSRGEGTEQFF
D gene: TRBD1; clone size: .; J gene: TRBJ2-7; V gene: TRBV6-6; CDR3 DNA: TGTGCCAGCAGACAACAGGGGTCGCACTACGAGCAGTACTTC; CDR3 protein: CASRQQGSHYEQYF
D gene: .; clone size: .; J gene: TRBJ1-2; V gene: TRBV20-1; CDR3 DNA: TGCAGTGCAGGACTCTATGGCTACACCTTC; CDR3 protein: CSAGLYGYTF
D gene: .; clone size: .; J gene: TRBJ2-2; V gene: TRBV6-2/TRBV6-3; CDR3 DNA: TGTGCCAGCAGTCACCGCCGACTAGTTGGTCTGGACACCGGGGAGCTGTTTTTT; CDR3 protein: CASSHRRLVGLDTGELFF
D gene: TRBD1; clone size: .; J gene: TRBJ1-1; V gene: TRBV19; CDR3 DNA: TGTGCCAGTAGCACCGGACAGGGGAAGGGAGCTTTCTTT; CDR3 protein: CASSTGQGKGAFF
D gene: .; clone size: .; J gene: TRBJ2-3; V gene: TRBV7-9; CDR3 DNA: TGTGCCAGCAGCCTAAACGGGGTCCTCACAGATACGCAGTATTTT; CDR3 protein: CASSLNGVLTDTQYF
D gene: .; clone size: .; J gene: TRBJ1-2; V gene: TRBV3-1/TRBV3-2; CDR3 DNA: TGTGCCAGCAGCGGACAGCCCTCTAACTATGGCTACACCTTC; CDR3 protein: CASSGQPSNYGYTF
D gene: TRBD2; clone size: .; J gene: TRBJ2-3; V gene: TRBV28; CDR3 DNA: TGTGCCAGCAGTTTCGCTAGCGGGAGGGCCGGGGCTGGCGATACGCAGTATTTT; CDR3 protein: CASSFASGRAGAGDTQYF
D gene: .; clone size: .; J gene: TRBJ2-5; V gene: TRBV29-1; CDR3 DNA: TGCAGTCATGGACAGGGAGGGGAGACCCAGTACTTC; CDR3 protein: CSHGQGGETQYF
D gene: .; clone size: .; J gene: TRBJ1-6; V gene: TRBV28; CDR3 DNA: TGTGCCAGCGTAAATAGCGGGGATTCACCCCTCCACTTT; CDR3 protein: CASVNSGDSPLHF
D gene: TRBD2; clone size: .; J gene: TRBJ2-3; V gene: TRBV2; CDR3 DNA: TGTGCCAGGAGAGGTCCTATAGCGGGAGGCGGAACAGATACGCAGTATTTT; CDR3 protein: CARRGPIAGGGTDTQYF
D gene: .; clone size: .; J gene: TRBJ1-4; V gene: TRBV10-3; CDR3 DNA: TGTGCCATCAGTGAGGACAGACTTAATGAAAAACTGTTTTTT; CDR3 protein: CAISEDRLNEKLFF
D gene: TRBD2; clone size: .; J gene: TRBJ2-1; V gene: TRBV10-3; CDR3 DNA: TGTGCCATCAGACGACTAGCGGGAGAGGCTAATGAGCAGTTCTTC; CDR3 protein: CAIRRLAGEANEQFF